The T cell receptor beta chain under discussion was sequenced for a study of CD8 T cells in ankylosing spondylitis. Study-wide results and limits: Earlier literature documents some of the motif variants in reactive arthritis synovial fluid and blood.

Germline V CDR1 and CDR2: SEHNR, FQNEAQ (reference sequence). V lost 1 base and J lost 8, with 8 bases in between. CDR3 length equals 12 residues. Many counts were recorded for this clonotype. Its antigen is still unknown. MiXCR, run by TCRdb on the 5' RACE reads, gives a single entry per CDR3 protein. This sample carries 150,000 to 200,000 distinct CDR3 sequences, roughly 13% of them seen once, and the ten largest clones take 11%. This sequence was found in a female donor with ankylosing spondylitis or in good health (not recorded which). This chain connects TRBV7-9 to TRBJ1-1; D possibly corresponds to TRBD1 (5 bases). The sequencing input was blood, either unsorted or a sorted T cell fraction (not recorded which). CDR3 bases: TGTGCCAGCAGCTTAGGGGGCGGCGAAGCTTTCTTT. This sequence encodes CASSLGGGEAFF.